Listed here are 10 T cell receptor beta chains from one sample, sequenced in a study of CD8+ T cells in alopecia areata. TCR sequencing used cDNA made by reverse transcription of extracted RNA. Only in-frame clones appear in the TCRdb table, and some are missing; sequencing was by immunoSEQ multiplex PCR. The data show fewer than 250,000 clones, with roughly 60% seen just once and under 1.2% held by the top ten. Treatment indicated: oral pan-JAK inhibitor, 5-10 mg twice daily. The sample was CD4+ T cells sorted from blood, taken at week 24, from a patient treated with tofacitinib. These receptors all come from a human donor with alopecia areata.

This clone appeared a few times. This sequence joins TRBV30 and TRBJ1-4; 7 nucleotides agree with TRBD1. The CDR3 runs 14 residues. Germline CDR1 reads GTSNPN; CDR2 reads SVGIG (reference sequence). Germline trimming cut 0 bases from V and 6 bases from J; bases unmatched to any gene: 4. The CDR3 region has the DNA TGTGCCTGGAGTGTACTAGGGGGCGATGAAAAACTGTTTTTT. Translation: CAWSVLGGDEKLFF. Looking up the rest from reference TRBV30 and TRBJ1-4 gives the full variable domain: SQTIHQWPATLVQPVGSPLSLECTVEGTSNPNLYWYRQAAGRGLQLLFYSVGIGQISSEVPQNLSASRPQDRQFILSSKKLLLSDSGFYLCAWSVLGGDEKLFFGSGTQLSVL.

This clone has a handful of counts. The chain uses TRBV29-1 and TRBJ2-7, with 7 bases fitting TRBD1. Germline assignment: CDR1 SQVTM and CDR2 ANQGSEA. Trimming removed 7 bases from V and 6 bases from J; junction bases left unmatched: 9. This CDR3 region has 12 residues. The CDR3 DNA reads TGCAGCGCTTCGACAGGGTTTGGCGAGCAGTACTTC. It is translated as CSASTGFGEQYF.

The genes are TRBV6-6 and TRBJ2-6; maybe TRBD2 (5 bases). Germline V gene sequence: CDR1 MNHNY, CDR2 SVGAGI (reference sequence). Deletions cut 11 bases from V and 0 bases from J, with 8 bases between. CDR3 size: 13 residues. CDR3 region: CALSGSGANVLTF. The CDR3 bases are TGTGCCCTCAGCGGCTCTGGGGCCAACGTCCTGACTTTC.

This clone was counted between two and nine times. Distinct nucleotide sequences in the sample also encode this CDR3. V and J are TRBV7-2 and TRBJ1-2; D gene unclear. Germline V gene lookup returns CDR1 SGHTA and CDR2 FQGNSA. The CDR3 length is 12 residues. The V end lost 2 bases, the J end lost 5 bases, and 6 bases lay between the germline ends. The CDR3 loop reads CASSLSGYGYTF. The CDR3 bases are TGTGCCAGCAGCTTATCCGGGTATGGCTACACCTTC. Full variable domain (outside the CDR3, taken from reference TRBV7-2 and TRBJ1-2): GAGVSQSPSNKVTEKGKDVELRCDPISGHTALYWYRQSLGQGLEFLIYFQGNSAPDKSGLPSDRFSAERTGGSVSTLTIQRTQQEDSAVYLCASSLSGYGYTFGSGTRLTVV.

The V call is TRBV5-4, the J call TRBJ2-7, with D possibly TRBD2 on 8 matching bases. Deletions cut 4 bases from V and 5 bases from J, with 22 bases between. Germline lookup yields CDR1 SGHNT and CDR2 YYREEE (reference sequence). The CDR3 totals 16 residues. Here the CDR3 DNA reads TGTGCCAGCAGCCTGCCGGGACTAGGGACAGACCACGAGCAGTACTTC. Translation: CASSLPGLGTDHEQYF. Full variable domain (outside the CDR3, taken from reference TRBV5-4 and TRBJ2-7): ETGVTQSPTHLIKTRGQQVTLRCSSQSGHNTVSWYQQALGQGPQFIFQYYREEENGRGNFPPRFSGLQFPNYSSELNVNALELDDSALYLCASSLPGLGTDHEQYFGPGTRLTVT.

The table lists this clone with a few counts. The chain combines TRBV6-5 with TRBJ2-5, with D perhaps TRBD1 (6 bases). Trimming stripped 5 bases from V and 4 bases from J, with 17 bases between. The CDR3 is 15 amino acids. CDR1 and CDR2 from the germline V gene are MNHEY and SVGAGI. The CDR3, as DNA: TGTGCCAGCAGTCTAGGCACAGGGAAAGTAGAGACCCAGTACTTC. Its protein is CASSLGTGKVETQYF.

The CDR3 DNA reads as TGTGCCAGCAGCCCCCGGGCGGGGGCCGACTATGGCTACACCTTC. Protein product: CASSPRAGADYGYTF. The chain joins TRBV9 to TRBJ1-2; possible D gene TRBD1, 6 bases. The ends were cut back, 4 bases at V and 3 bases at J, with 16 bases in the middle. The germline V gene has CDR1 SGDLS and CDR2 YYNGEE. The CDR3 runs 15 residues.

The CDR3 DNA follows: TGCGCCAGCAGCTTGGGCAGGGGCGCAACAGATACGCAGTATTTT. Amino acid sequence: CASSLGRGATDTQYF. The chain recombines TRBV5-1 with TRBJ2-3, with D perhaps matching TRBD1 (6 bases). The CDR3 sequence is 15 residues long. Germline CDR1 and CDR2: SGHRS and YFSETQ. The germline V and J ends were trimmed by 0 bases and 3 bases, with 11 bases remaining between them.

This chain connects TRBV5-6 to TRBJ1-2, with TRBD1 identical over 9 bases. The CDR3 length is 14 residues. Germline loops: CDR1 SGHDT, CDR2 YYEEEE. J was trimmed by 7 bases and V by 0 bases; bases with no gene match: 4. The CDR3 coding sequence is TGTGCCAGCAGCTTGGCATTACAGGGGGCTGGCTACACCTTC. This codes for CASSLALQGAGYTF.

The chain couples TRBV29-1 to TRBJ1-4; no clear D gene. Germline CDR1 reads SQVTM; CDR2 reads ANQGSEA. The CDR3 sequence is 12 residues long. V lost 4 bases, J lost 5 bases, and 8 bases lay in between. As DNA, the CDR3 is TGCAGCGTTGCCTCAAGAAATGAAAAACTGTTTTTT. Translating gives CSVASRNEKLFF.